One sample yielded the 18 T cell receptor beta chains listed below, sequenced in a study of T-cell memory formation after mild COVID-19. One entry per CDR3 protein results from TCRdb running MiXCR on the 5' RACE reads. The sample shows 450,000 to 700,000 distinct CDR3 sequences, roughly 18% of them seen only once. What was sequenced was PBMCs or a T cell subset sorted from them (not recorded which). The receptors here all came from an adult woman who had mild COVID-19 (a few samples of this study predate the infection). Cell type and time point are not known.

V is TRBV7-9 and J is TRBJ2-7; D may match TRBD1 or TRBD2 (5 bases each). Germline CDR1 reads SEHNR; CDR2 reads FQNEAQ (reference sequence). Between the trimmed V and J ends, which lost 5 bases and 7 bases, there was a span of 24 bases. The CDR3 consists of 16 residues. CDR3 sequence reads: CASSARGGGGPREQYF. The CDR3 DNA follows: TGTGCCAGCAGCGCAAGGGGTGGTGGGGGTCCGCGGGAGCAGTACTTC.

The chain combines TRBV20-1 with TRBJ1-4; D perhaps matches TRBD1 (5 bases). Trimming took 6 bases from V and 8 from J, leaving 16 bases between them. The CDR3 totals 13 residues. The germline V gene encodes CDR1 DFQATT and CDR2 SNEGSKA (reference sequence). CDR3 coding DNA: TGCAGTGCCCCTCTTCAGGGACGGGAAAAACTGTTTTTT. It codes for CSAPLQGREKLFF.

The sample holds a few counts of this clonotype. The rearrangement uses TRBV18 and TRBJ1-6, with D possibly TRBD1 on 6 matching bases. The CDR3 sequence is 15 residues long. V was pared by 4 bases and J by 9 bases, with 16 bases between. Germline loops: CDR1 KGHSH, CDR2 LQKENI. This chain's CDR3 is CASSQTGSSGSPLHF. The CDR3 coding sequence is TGTGCCAGCTCACAAACAGGGAGCTCGGGTTCACCCCTCCACTTT.

Ten or more counts support this clonotype. The chain recombines TRBV7-9 with TRBJ2-4; D might be TRBD1 (7 bases). The V end lost 8 bases, the J end lost 6 bases, and 20 bases lay between the germline ends. Germline V gene lookup returns CDR1 SEHNR and CDR2 FQNEAQ (reference sequence). This CDR3 has 15 amino acids. The CDR3 bases are TGTGCCAGCGGCTACCCTGAGGAGGGGGCAAACATTCAGTACTTC. This encodes CASGYPEEGANIQYF.

V usage is TRBV27 and J usage is TRBJ2-7, with 8 nucleotides matching TRBD1. Trimming at V came to 2 bases and at J to 4 bases, leaving 10 bases not matched to a gene. Per the germline V gene, CDR1 is MNHEY and CDR2 is SMNVEV (reference sequence). The CDR3 covers 16 residues. CDR3 nucleotides: TGTGCCAGCAGTTTAAAGCCTTCCAGGGGGCAGTACGAGCAGTACTTC. This codes for CASSLKPSRGQYEQYF.

J is TRBJ2-7 and V is TRBV27, with D perhaps matching TRBD1 (5 bases). V was cut by 6 bases and J by 0 bases, with 15 bases left in between. This CDR3 is 15 amino acids long. Germline values: CDR1 MNHEY, CDR2 SMNVEV (reference sequence). The CDR3 DNA reads TGTGCCAGCAGGGAGACAGTCTCATTCTCCTACGAGCAGTACTTC. This translates into CASRETVSFSYEQYF.

V gene TRBV29-1 combines with J gene TRBJ1-1; D gene uncertain. The CDR3 extends over 9 amino acids. The germline V gene encodes CDR1 SQVTM and CDR2 ANQGSEA. Trimming left V 6 bases short and J 7 bases short, with 6 bases between. The CDR3 protein is CSVGDEAFF. The CDR3 DNA reads TGCAGCGTCGGGGATGAAGCTTTCTTT.

This chain uses TRBV2 with TRBJ2-3, with 10 bases that match TRBD1. Germline lookup yields CDR1 SNHLY and CDR2 FYNNEI. V lost 6 bases to trimming and J lost 4 bases; unmatched junction nucleotides: 10. The CDR3 runs to 16 residues. DNA for the CDR3: TGTGCCAGCAGAAGGGTCCCGGGACAGGGGCCAGATACGCAGTATTTT. It yields the protein CASRRVPGQGPDTQYF.

CDR3 residues: CSGAWGSHGYTF. As DNA, the CDR3 is TGCAGCGGAGCCTGGGGGTCTCACGGCTACACCTTC. The chain carries TRBV29-1 and TRBJ1-2; D is perhaps TRBD1 (5 bases). Per the germline V gene, CDR1 is SQVTM and CDR2 is ANQGSEA. V was trimmed by 7 bases and J by 8 bases, leaving 17 bases between them. This CDR3 has 12 residues.

V usage is TRBV7-6 and J usage is TRBJ2-7; TRBD1 matches at 9 bases. There are 16 residues in the CDR3. V lost 5 bases to trimming and J lost 0 bases; unmatched junction nucleotides: 8. Germline V gene lookup returns CDR1 SGHVS and CDR2 FNYEAQ. The CDR3 region is CASSPTGTGSSYEQYF. The CDR3 DNA is TGTGCCAGCAGCCCTACCGGGACAGGGAGCTCCTACGAGCAGTACTTC. Looking up the rest from reference TRBV7-6 and TRBJ2-7 gives the full variable domain: GAGVSQSPRYKVTKRGQDVALRCDPISGHVSLYWYRQALGQGPEFLTYFNYEAQQDKSGLPNDRFSAERPEGSISTLTIQRTEQRDSAMYRCASSPTGTGSSYEQYFGPGTRLTVT.

This chain links TRBV6-6 with TRBJ1-4; TRBD1 matches 7 bases. V was clipped by 6 bases and J by 7 bases; unmatched bases: 8. The CDR3 totals 14 residues. The germline CDR1 and CDR2 sequences are MNHNY and SVGAGI (reference sequence). The chain's CDR3 is CASSRDRDSEKLFF. The CDR3 DNA reads as TGTGCCAGCAGCCGAGACAGGGATAGTGAAAAACTGTTTTTT.

Only a few counts were recorded for this clonotype. The chain is built from TRBV6-5 and TRBJ2-1; 10 nucleotides agree with TRBD2. Germline CDR1 reads MNHEY; CDR2 reads SVGAGI. V gave up 5 bases and J gave up 5 bases; unmatched junction bases: 9. The CDR3 extends over 16 amino acids. The CDR3 sequence: CASSPLAGVRNNEQFF. As DNA, the CDR3 is TGTGCCAGCAGTCCGCTAGCGGGAGTAAGGAACAATGAGCAGTTCTTC.

The V gene is TRBV6-1, the J gene TRBJ1-5; D is ambiguous. CDR1 and CDR2 from the germline V gene are MNHNS and SASEGT. Trimming cost V 7 bases and J 6 bases, with 13 bases left between them. The CDR3 covers 13 residues. This CDR3 reads CASTSVGGQPQHF. The DNA of the CDR3 is TGTGCCAGCACGTCTGTGGGAGGTCAGCCCCAGCATTTT.

This sequence joins TRBV19 and TRBJ2-1, with 15 bases matching TRBD2. The CDR3 is made up of 19 amino acids. Germline lookup yields CDR1 LNHDA and CDR2 SQIVND (reference sequence). J gave up 1 base and V 7 bases, and 11 bases lay outside the gene matches. In nucleotides, the CDR3 is TGTGCCAGTACCATCCGGACTAGCGGGAGGGTCCTGTCCTACAATGAGCAGTTCTTC. Translated: CASTIRTSGRVLSYNEQFF.

This clonotype was found many times. The V call is TRBV20-1, the J call TRBJ2-5; TRBD2 might be the D (6 bases). This CDR3 has 14 residues. The germline CDR1 and CDR2 sequences are DFQATT and SNEGSKA (reference sequence). V was shortened by 6 bases and J by 2 bases, with 16 bases between the two germline ends. In DNA form, the CDR3 reads TGCAGTGCAGTACCTCCACGGGAGCAAGAGACCCAGTACTTC. This encodes CSAVPPREQETQYF.

This clonotype was recorded a few times. The chain carries TRBV12-3 or TRBV12-4 and TRBJ1-5; no reliable D call. The CDR3 has 15 amino acids. V lost 7 bases and J 1 base, leaving 14 bases between the germline ends. CDR3 sequence: CASTLGPGSNQPQHF. In nucleotides, the CDR3 is TGTGCCAGCACCCTCGGCCCGGGAAGCAATCAGCCCCAGCATTTT.

V and J are TRBV6-2 or TRBV6-3 and TRBJ2-7, with TRBD1 matching 7 bases. V dropped 6 bases and J dropped 0; count of bases not matched to a gene: 8. The CDR3 contains 15 residues. The germline CDR1 and CDR2 sequences are MNHEY and SVGEGT. CDR3 sequence: CASSQGTDSSYEQYF. The CDR3 nucleotides read TGTGCCAGCAGCCAGGGGACAGACTCCTCCTACGAGCAGTACTTC.

This clonotype came up a few times. The gene calls are TRBV5-6 and TRBJ1-1; the match to TRBD1 covers 7 bases. The CDR3 runs to 13 residues. Germline-derived CDR1 and CDR2 are SGHDT and YYEEEE. V gave up 2 bases and J gave up 3 bases; unmatched junction bases: 1. The CDR3 DNA reads TGTGCCAGCAGCTTTACAGGGGACACTGAAGCTTTCTTT. Protein: CASSFTGDTEAFF.